Shown below are 3 T cell receptor beta chains from a single sample sequenced in a study of Tregs in tolerant kidney transplant recipients. Method: immunoSEQ multiplex PCR; TCRdb's copy keeps in-frame clones and lacks some. The sample lists about 240,000 clones, 84% seen once, with less than 0.75% in the top ten. Material for sequencing was CD4+ T cells from blood. The receptors were sampled from a human donor in good health.

This clone was counted once. The chain employs TRBV6-5 and TRBJ2-3; D call uncertain. This CDR3 spans 15 amino acids. Germline V gene sequence: CDR1 MNHEY, CDR2 SVGAGI. V gave up 2 bases and J gave up 4 bases, with 13 bases separating them. The DNA for the CDR3 is TGTGCCAGCAGTTACCGGGCCCAAGCCCCAGATACGCAGTATTTT. Its protein is CASSYRAQAPDTQYF.

This clone was picked up one time. This chain links TRBV29-1 with TRBJ2-2; maybe TRBD1 (6 bases). V gave up 4 bases and J gave up 8 bases, with 14 bases separating them. This CDR3 spans 13 amino acids. Germline V gene data show CDR1 as SQVTM and CDR2 as ANQGSEA. CDR3 loop: CSVGLTGLGELFF. For the CDR3, the DNA is TGCAGCGTTGGTTTGACAGGTCTTGGGGAGCTGTTTTTT.

V gene TRBV7-3 combines with J gene TRBJ1-1, with D unclear. Trimming stripped 5 bases from V and 1 base from J, with 14 bases between. The CDR3 is 15 residues long. Germline V gene lookup returns CDR1 SGHTA and CDR2 FQGTGA. In DNA, the CDR3 is TGTGCCAGCAGCCCCGGTGCCAGCGGGAACACTGAAGCTTTCTTT. It encodes CASSPGASGNTEAFF.